Listed below are T cell receptor beta chains from one sample, sequenced in a study of blood T cell repertoires in COVID-19. The protocol was immunoSEQ multiplex PCR, while the TCRdb copy is restricted to in-frame clones and leaves out a portion. The sample has 400,000 or so clones, around 87% seen once; the top ten hold about 2.9%. Material for sequencing was peripheral blood. All receptors derive from a human donor in a cohort sampled during active COVID-19. Each CDR3 is given with its conserved first and last residue. D genes are given only for firm matches. Clone size is shown for a subset of rows, as once, few, many or a class of expanded clone.

d_call	clone_size	v_call	j_call	cdr3_aa	cdr3_nt
TRBD1	once	TRBV4-1	TRBJ1-1	CASSQTGTGGTEAFF	TGCGCCAGCAGCCAGACCGGGACAGGGGGGACTGAAGCTTTCTTT
-	-	TRBV19	TRBJ1-1	CASSIDRRNTEAFF	TGTGCCAGTAGTATCGATCGGAGAAACACTGAAGCTTTCTTT
TRBD1	once	TRBV6-2/TRBV6-3	TRBJ2-7	CASSYWNEGAFEQYF	TGTGCCAGCAGTTACTGGAATGAGGGGGCTTTCGAGCAGTACTTC
TRBD1	-	TRBV5-6	TRBJ1-6	CASSSPRDRVISPLHF	TGTGCCAGCAGCTCGCCCCGGGACAGGGTTATTTCACCCCTCCACTTT
-	once	TRBV4-1	TRBJ1-2	CASSQGWGQDGYTF	TGCGCCAGCAGCCAAGGTTGGGGGCAGGATGGCTACACCTTC
-	-	TRBV28	TRBJ2-2	CASSLSRGYAGELFF	TGTGCCAGCAGTTTATCTCGGGGGTACGCCGGGGAGCTGTTTTTT
-	-	TRBV28	TRBJ1-5	CASSLGSSDQPQHF	TGTGCCAGCAGTTTGGGCAGTTCAGATCAGCCCCAGCATTTT
-	once	TRBV30	TRBJ1-4	CAWSWQRNEKLFF	TGTGCCTGGAGTTGGCAGCGTAATGAAAAACTGTTTTTT
-	-	TRBV3-1/TRBV3-2	TRBJ2-2	CASSHLSAGELFF	TGTGCCAGCAGCCATCTAAGTGCCGGGGAGCTGTTTTTT
TRBD2	-	TRBV9	TRBJ2-1	CASSVHQVGTSYNEQFF	TGTGCCAGCAGCGTACACCAGGTCGGGACTAGCTACAATGAGCAGTTCTTC
TRBD1	-	TRBV2	TRBJ1-1	CASSGRQGGITEAFF	TGTGCCAGCAGTGGAAGACAGGGGGGAATTACTGAAGCTTTCTTT
-	-	TRBV7-9	TRBJ2-3	CASSSAGATDTQYF	TGTGCCAGCAGCTCGGCGGGGGCCACAGATACGCAGTATTTT
TRBD1	few	TRBV7-2	TRBJ1-5	CASSATGEAQPQHF	TGTGCCAGCAGCGCTACAGGGGAAGCTCAGCCCCAGCATTTT
TRBD1	-	TRBV19	TRBJ2-7	CASSMAGTGSYEQYF	TGTGCCAGTAGTATGGCGGGGACAGGGTCCTACGAGCAGTACTTC
-	-	TRBV5-1	TRBJ1-1	CASSPTDSNTEAFF	TGCGCCAGCAGCCCCACCGACAGTAACACTGAAGCTTTCTTT
TRBD1	-	TRBV19	TRBJ2-6	CASSPRDRAGANVLTF	TGTGCCAGTAGTCCAAGAGACAGGGCTGGGGCCAACGTCCTGACTTTC
TRBD2	-	TRBV7-9	TRBJ2-1	CASSSLTSGRAKNHNEQFF	TGTGCCAGCAGCTCCTTGACTAGCGGGAGGGCCAAGAACCACAATGAGCAGTTCTTC
TRBD1	-	TRBV19	TRBJ2-4	CAKGAGALSHRQYF	TGTGCCAAGGGGGCAGGGGCCCTATCCCACCGTCAGTACTTC
TRBD1	-	TRBV7-9	TRBJ2-2	CASSSVGQARELFF	TGTGCCAGCAGCTCGGTTGGACAGGCCCGGGAGCTGTTTTTT
-	once	TRBV3-1/TRBV3-2	TRBJ2-1	CASSQGGDYNEQFF	TGTGCCAGCAGCCAAGGCGGAGATTACAATGAGCAGTTCTTC
TRBD2	-	TRBV11-1	TRBJ2-7	CASSWGLAGAYEQYF	TGTGCCAGCAGCTGGGGACTAGCGGGGGCCTACGAGCAGTACTTC
TRBD1	-	TRBV11-3	TRBJ2-1	CASSSHRTGDNEQFF	TGTGCCAGCAGCTCCCACCGGACAGGGGACAATGAGCAGTTCTTC
-	-	TRBV12-3/TRBV12-4	TRBJ2-1	CASSPTSGGEQFF	TGTGCCAGCAGCCCTACATCCGGAGGTGAGCAGTTCTTC
TRBD1	few	TRBV10-3	TRBJ1-6	CAIRDRDSPLHF	TGTGCCATCAGGGACAGGGATTCACCCCTCCACTTT
-	-	TRBV3-1/TRBV3-2	TRBJ2-1	CASSQGRGAGWQFF	TGTGCCAGCAGCCAAGGTCGGGGGGCGGGGTGGCAGTTCTTC
TRBD1	-	TRBV2	TRBJ2-1	CASRGSQDRGHNEQFF	TGTGCCAGCAGGGGATCTCAGGACAGGGGACACAATGAGCAGTTCTTC
-	once	TRBV28	TRBJ2-6	CASSFRAGANVLTF	TGTGCCAGCAGTTTTAGAGCCGGGGCCAACGTCCTGACTTTC
TRBD2	-	TRBV6-5	TRBJ2-3	CASSYGREVQDTQYF	TGTGCCAGCAGTTACGGGCGGGAGGTTCAAGATACGCAGTATTTT
-	-	TRBV6-4	TRBJ1-5	CASSVQGSNQPQHF	TGTGCCAGCAGTGTGCAGGGTAGCAATCAGCCCCAGCATTTT
-	-	TRBV10-1	TRBJ1-1	CASSHITGNTEAFF	TGCGCCAGCAGCCACATTACAGGGAACACTGAAGCTTTCTTT
TRBD2	many	TRBV6-4	TRBJ2-1	CASSTSDYNEQFF	TGTGCCAGCAGTACTAGCGACTACAATGAGCAGTTCTTC
-	-	TRBV14	TRBJ2-2	CASSQGQGGTGELFF	TGTGCCAGCAGCCAAGGACAGGGAGGAACCGGGGAGCTGTTTTTT
-	once	TRBV5-1	TRBJ2-7	CASSLPLPYEQYF	TGCGCCAGCAGCCTGCCACTTCCCTACGAGCAGTACTTC
TRBD1	-	TRBV6-5	TRBJ1-3	CASSYLQGSGNTIYF	TGTGCCAGCAGTTACTTACAGGGGAGCGGAAACACCATATATTTT
-	-	TRBV28	TRBJ2-1	CASRSRGRNEQFF	TGTGCCAGCAGATCCAGGGGGAGGAATGAGCAGTTCTTC
TRBD1	-	TRBV3-1/TRBV3-2	TRBJ1-1	CASSQGQGIPRALF	TGTGCCAGCAGCCAGGGACAGGGTATCCCACGGGCGCTCTTT
-	-	TRBV24-1	TRBJ2-5	CATSDSTGQETQYF	TGTGCCACCAGTGATTCGACAGGCCAAGAGACCCAGTACTTC
TRBD1	-	TRBV28	TRBJ1-4	CASRRQGYEKLFF	TGTGCCAGCAGAAGACAGGGCTATGAAAAACTGTTTTTT
TRBD2	-	TRBV5-1	TRBJ2-5	CASSGGTTLGETQYF	TGCGCCAGCAGCGGGGGGACTACTCTTGGGGAGACCCAGTACTTC
-	many	TRBV7-2	TRBJ1-6	CASSLEGGANSPLHF	TGTGCCAGCAGCTTAGAGGGAGGAGCAAATTCACCCCTCCACTTT
-	-	TRBV6-4	TRBJ1-5	CASSDEHSNQPQHF	TGTGCCAGCAGTGACGAGCATAGCAATCAGCCCCAGCATTTT
TRBD2	-	TRBV28	TRBJ2-7	CASSVTSGAAYEQYF	TGTGCCAGCAGTGTAACTAGCGGAGCGGCCTACGAGCAGTACTTC
-	-	TRBV11-3	TRBJ2-2	CASSRRLANTGELFF	TGTGCCAGCAGCCGAAGACTCGCGAACACCGGGGAGCTGTTTTTT
TRBD1	-	TRBV27	TRBJ2-2	CASSPTGRGSGELFF	TGTGCCAGCAGCCCGACAGGGCGAGGATCCGGGGAGCTGTTTTTT
TRBD2	-	TRBV7-2	TRBJ2-2	CASSLKVLRGSPGELFF	TGTGCCAGCAGCTTGAAAGTGTTGCGGGGGAGTCCCGGGGAGCTGTTTTTT